This T cell receptor (beta chain) derives from a study of T cell responses to AZD1222 COVID-19 vaccine (dated by TCRdb to the early 2020s). As for the study more broadly: A total of approximately 230 trial participants underwent TCR sequencing, of whom roughly 210 received two doses of AZD1222 and about 26 received two doses of the MenACWY control vaccine. Enrollment into the trials was organized by age into subgroups of 18-55, 56-69 and 70-plus years, and those subgroups contained roughly 150, 30 and 60 TCR-sequenced participants, respectively. On the study overall, not on this receptor specifically: Nearly half of unique spike-specific TCRs reportedly recognized epitopes outside regions mutated in the B.1.351 and B.1.1.7 variants. The vaccine-associated CD4 TCRs covered the entire spike protein, and the dominant responses fell in regions 160-218 and 743-854. Spike-specific TCR breadth and depth rose significantly after two AZD1222 doses compared with day 0 and with MenACWY recipients. Only six AZD1222 recipients were SARS-CoV-2 seropositive at baseline, limiting conclusions about previously exposed vaccinees. Participants were mostly white British and included more females than males, and it was suggested by the authors that clonal diversity may have been underestimated. Because no day 14 peak-response samples were available, repertoires were characterized only after the peak T cell response. The 56-69-year group was small, and its depth increase did not reach significance, likely because of low power.

The CDR3 regions of human TCRbeta chains were analyzed by immunosequencing. Per the authors' processing: Repertoire TCRs were checked for matches against a reference library of SARS-CoV-2-specific TCRs that had been generated using the MIRA antigen-specificity platform. Breadth was defined as the fraction of unique TCRs that were SARS-CoV-2-associated, and depth was defined as the fraction of total T cells that were SARS-CoV-2-associated. Using the MIRA data, each spike-specific TCR was assigned both to the spike region to which the TCR was reactive and to a CD4 or CD8 class. Log10-transformed breadth and depth values were compared by one-way ANOVA with Sidak's multiple comparisons tests. Held by TCRdb, this immuneACCESS table contains in-frame sequences only and omits some clones. Under half of the omission traces to an unresolved V gene where checked; the cause of the rest is unknown. The V and J calls and the clone size are those of that table, but D and trimming were determined from the DNA. This sample is represented by about 130,000 clones; 75% to 90% of them were singletons. Roughly 4.4% of the sample belongs to the ten largest clones.

Concerning this clone: Its recognized antigen is unknown. Base qualities were left out, and no much larger clone turns up one base away.

The germline V gene provides CDR1 SGHRS and CDR2 YFSETQ. Its CDR3 holds 15 amino acids, cysteine through phenylalanine. The CDR3 DNA has 45 bases and is translated from base 1. For this chain, trimming is 4 bases at the V end and 5 bases at the J end, and the number of junction bases without a gene match is 10. Per the publication, the time point label means: about 28 days (+/-7) after the second vaccine dose. AZD1222 recipients given second doses at about 4 weeks or at about 12 weeks were pooled, since spike-specific TCR depth and breadth were not found to differ between the two schedules. The vaccinee samples were drawn from two UK trials, COV001 and COV002, one of which was a single-blind randomized controlled phase 2/3 trial testing AZD1222 (ChAdOx1 nCoV-19) in healthy adults. Trial participant PBMC samples were collected at day 0 and day 28 after the second dose for TCRbeta chain sequencing.

The sample here was peripheral blood, taken 28 days after the second AZD1222 dose. This TCR derives from an adult who received the AZD1222 COVID-19 vaccine. The sequence is built from TRBV5-1 and TRBJ1-1; TRBD1 lines up with 8 middle nucleotides. The CDR3 reads as follows: CASSVRQGLRTEAFF. The nucleotide sequence reads TGCGCCAGCAGCGTGAGACAGGGGTTACGAACTGAAGCTTTCTTT.